Shown below are 8 T cell receptor beta chains from a single sample sequenced in a study of naive and memory T cell subsets. Study-level findings and limits: Possibly reflecting memory cells re-expressing CD45RA, a few larger clonotypes occurred in naive repertoires, especially CD8.

No antigen has been assigned to these receptors. Both TRBC1 and TRBC2 were covered by a beta constant-region primer of two equimolar oligonucleotides. Nested alpha and beta constant-region primers with the SP2 primer drove four PCR rounds on ligated cDNA. TCRdb fed the UMI-ligation and nested PCR reads into MiXCR, producing one record per CDR3 protein. The table lists 99,000 or so distinct CDR3 sequences, around 15% of them singletons. Sample: naive CD8+ T cells from blood. The origin of the receptors is a human donor in good health.

This clonotype was observed a handful of times. The CDR3 DNA reads as TGTGCCAGCAGCCCTAAACTTCGGAGGAATGAAGCTTTCTTT. It specifies CASSPKLRRNEAFF. The chain couples TRBV5-6 to TRBJ1-1; D not resolved. The CDR3 is made up of 14 amino acids. V shed 4 bases and J shed 7 bases, with 17 bases lying between them. Germline CDR1 is SGHDT and CDR2 is YYEEEE.

The V and J genes are TRBV29-1 and TRBJ2-3; either TRBD1 or TRBD2 may supply D (5 bases each). The CDR3 covers 11 residues. With 7 bases removed from V and 0 bases from J, the gap between germline ends came to 5 bases. The germline gives CDR1 SQVTM, CDR2 ANQGSEA. CDR3 loop: CSGDSTDTQYF. For the CDR3, the DNA is TGCAGCGGGGACAGCACAGATACGCAGTATTTT.

J is TRBJ2-2 and V is TRBV7-3; TRBD1 aligns across 7 bases. The CDR3 consists of 16 residues. With V trimmed by 5 bases and J by 2 bases, 8 bases remained unmatched. Per germline, CDR1 SGHTA and CDR2 FQGTGA. The CDR3 protein is CASSPGTAVNTGELFF. DNA of the CDR3: TGTGCCAGCAGCCCAGGGACAGCCGTTAACACCGGGGAGCTGTTTTTT.

The gene calls are TRBV9 and TRBJ1-2; unclear D gene. CDR1 is SGDLS and CDR2 is YYNGEE in the germline V gene. The CDR3 runs to 15 residues. V lost 4 bases to trimming and J lost 0 bases, with 13 bases between them. CDR3 amino acids: CASSPRSSPNYGYTF. CDR3 bases: TGTGCCAGCAGCCCACGGTCGTCCCCTAACTATGGCTACACCTTC.

In this sample, this clonotype turned up many times. The V call is TRBV27, the J call TRBJ2-1, with D tentatively TRBD1 (6 bases). Germline loops: CDR1 MNHEY, CDR2 SMNVEV (reference sequence). This CDR3 has 15 residues. The CDR3 loop is CAIGPMDTGRNEQFF. The CDR3 coding sequence is TGTGCAATAGGACCCATGGACACAGGGCGGAATGAGCAGTTCTTC.

The chain joins TRBV4-3 to TRBJ1-1, with D unclear. V was shortened by 0 bases and J by 8 bases, with 10 bases between the two germline ends. The germline gives CDR1 LGHNA, CDR2 YSLEER. The CDR3 spans 13 residues. CDR3 in amino acids: CASSQDRRGEAFF. The DNA of the CDR3 is TGCGCCAGCAGCCAAGATAGGAGAGGGGAAGCTTTCTTT.

This clonotype was counted only a few times. The chain has TRBV24-1 and TRBJ1-6, with D possibly matching TRBD1 (6 bases). The germline V and J ends were trimmed by 4 bases and 10 bases, with 13 bases remaining between them. CDR3 length equals 14 residues. Germline CDR1 is KGHDR and CDR2 is SFDVKD. CDR3 region: CATSERTQGSPLHF. The CDR3 DNA reads as TGTGCCACCAGTGAGCGGACCCAGGGGTCACCCCTCCACTTT.

This clonotype was detected a few times. The chain employs TRBV13 and TRBJ2-1, with D possibly matching TRBD1 (5 bases). Trimming removed 1 base from V and 10 bases from J, with 11 bases in between. Germline CDR1 and CDR2: PRHDT and FYEKMQ (reference sequence). This CDR3 is 13 amino acids long. The CDR3: CASSLAGNEEQFF. The CDR3 DNA is TGTGCCAGCAGCTTAGCAGGGAATGAGGAGCAGTTCTTC.